This TCR beta chain originates from a study of T cell repertoires in cytomegalovirus infection. The overall study: TCR beta signatures that were public indicated CMV infection and matching HLA type.

TCRdb reprocessed the reads with MiXCR, giving one entry per CDR3 protein. In the table there are 200,000 to 300,000 distinct CDR3 sequences, around 15% of which are singletons. Broader study findings: Identification of carriers of CMV plus the relevant HLA was achieved through cumulative public TCR beta family frequency. It was HLA-C-restricted CMV-specific TCR beta clonotypes that dominated the response ex vivo.

Comments on this clonotype: Antigen: not known. This sequence may be a read error, since a much larger clone differs from it by one base.

Sequencing used PBMCs. The clonotype originates from a human donor in good health (CMV status not recorded). Some clones in this sample may be carry-over from other donors' samples.

The chain's CDR3 is CASNFHDTTYEQYF. The CDR3 nucleotides are TGTGCCAGCAACTTCCACGACACGACCTACGAGCAGTACTTC. This chain connects TRBV7-2 to TRBJ2-7; D not certain. Germline CDR1 reads SGHTA; CDR2 reads FQGNSA. Trimming cost V 7 bases and J 2 bases, with 15 bases left between them. The CDR3 runs to 14 residues.